The 8 T cell receptor beta chains presented below share a single source sample, sequenced in a study of blood T cell repertoires in COVID-19. Method: immunoSEQ multiplex PCR; TCRdb's copy keeps in-frame clones and lacks some. The table has fewer than 250,000 clones, about four fifths seen once; the top ten hold approximately 3%. The source material was PBMCs or T cells enriched from blood (not recorded which). The receptors come from a woman in her twenties or thirties who had recovered from COVID-19.

This sequence joins TRBV19 and TRBJ1-2; D remains unclear. This CDR3 has 12 residues. Germline V gene data show CDR1 as LNHDA and CDR2 as SQIVND (reference sequence). Trimming left V 5 bases short and J 3 bases short, with 7 bases between. CDR3 DNA: TGTGCCAGTAGTCCCAGGCACTATGGCTACACCTTC. Its translation is CASSPRHYGYTF.

This rearrangement joins TRBV5-1 to TRBJ1-1; D uncertain. V lost 3 bases to trimming and J lost 1 base, with 16 bases between them. The CDR3 runs 16 residues. CDR1 is SGHRS and CDR2 is YFSETQ in the germline V gene. This chain's CDR3 is CASSYYSGQKNTEAFF. Written as DNA, the CDR3 is TGCGCCAGCAGCTACTACTCCGGCCAAAAGAACACTGAAGCTTTCTTT.

J is TRBJ2-1 and V is TRBV7-9; unclear D gene. The germline V and J ends were trimmed by 4 bases and 5 bases, with 6 bases remaining between them. The CDR3 covers 12 residues. In germline, CDR1 is SEHNR, CDR2 FQNEAQ (reference sequence). This CDR3 reads CASSSLNNEQFF. The CDR3 coding sequence is TGTGCCAGCAGCTCCCTAAACAATGAGCAGTTCTTC.

The rearrangement uses TRBV2 and TRBJ1-4; D not resolved. Germline CDR1 is SNHLY and CDR2 is FYNNEI. CDR3 length: 15 residues. Deletions cut 4 bases from V and 6 bases from J, with 15 bases between. CDR3 sequence reads: CASSVPRGRDEKLFF. The CDR3 DNA reads TGTGCCAGCAGTGTCCCCCGAGGCCGGGATGAAAAACTGTTTTTT.

The chain's CDR3 is CASSAQPGGRFDEQFF. For the CDR3, the DNA is TGTGCCAGCAGCGCCCAACCGGGGGGGCGGTTTGATGAGCAGTTCTTC. The rearrangement joins TRBV9 to TRBJ2-1; 8 bases line up with TRBD2. V lost 3 bases, J lost 8 bases, and 13 bases stayed unmatched. Germline V gene data show CDR1 as SGDLS and CDR2 as YYNGEE. This CDR3 is 16 amino acids long.

The CDR3 reads CASSQDGGRGGYTF. The CDR3 nucleotides read TGTGCCAGCAGCCAAGATGGGGGCCGTGGTGGCTACACCTTC. The chain employs TRBV4-2 and TRBJ1-2; D possibly corresponds to TRBD1 (6 bases). The CDR3 runs to 14 residues. Per the germline V gene, CDR1 is LGHNA and CDR2 is YNFKEQ. Trimming pared 0 bases from V and 7 bases from J, leaving 12 bases between.

The V call is TRBV5-1, the J call TRBJ1-2; the match to TRBD1 covers 7 bases. The CDR3 extends over 14 amino acids. The J segment lost 2 bases and the V segment lost 4 bases, leaving 5 bases of the junction unmatched. Germline loops: CDR1 SGHRS, CDR2 YFSETQ. Written as DNA, the CDR3 is TGCGCCAGCAGCGAGCCGGGACAGAACTATGGCTACACCTTC. This sequence encodes CASSEPGQNYGYTF.

The J gene is TRBJ2-7, the V gene TRBV27, with 14 nucleotides matching TRBD2. This CDR3 spans 15 amino acids. Germline values: CDR1 MNHEY, CDR2 SMNVEV (reference sequence). The junction had 0 bases not matched to a gene; V was cut back by 0 bases and J by 5 bases. The CDR3 reads CASSLSGLAGDEQYV. CDR3 DNA: TGTGCCAGCAGTTTATCGGGACTAGCGGGGGACGAGCAGTACGTC.